This is a list of T cell receptor beta chains from one sample in a study of cytomegalovirus exposure and HLA in healthy donors. Sequenced by immunoSEQ multiplex PCR; TCRdb stores in-frame clones only, minus some. The data show fewer than 130,000 clones, less than 85% seen once. Sequences were obtained from PBMCs. These receptors all stem from a young man in good health and CMV-seropositive. CDR3s include the opening cysteine and the closing phenylalanine or tryptophan. A D gene is named only where the DNA matches it firmly.

TRBV5-4	TRBD1	CASRLTGGIEQFF
TRBV9	NA	CASRGGTANTGELFF
TRBV9	TRBD2	CASSPGPSGGATDTQYF
TRBV2	TRBD2	CASSSGVDDTQYF
TRBV28	NA	CASSLPGGSTRGYGYTF
TRBV9	NA	CASSVGSGSAAYYGYTF
TRBV19	TRBD2	CASREGLAGYGEQYF
TRBV5-3	NA	CARRRETYGYTF
TRBV30	TRBD1	CAWSTGATYEQYF
TRBV9	TRBD2	CASSATSGGAAGELFF
TRBV19	NA	CASSTGRVAYNEQFF
TRBV7-9	NA	CASTSGVVEQYF
TRBV30	NA	CAWSSEHAGFGYTF
TRBV5-6	NA	CASSLDTLRTEAFF
TRBV5-5	TRBD2	CASSETSGEGETQYF
TRBV19	TRBD2	CASSKERGGYNEQFF
TRBV4-1	TRBD2	CASSQVSVPSGGPTDTQYF
TRBV15	NA	CATSHSMNTEAFF
TRBV2	NA	CASSDRTAEGEKLFF
TRBV11-2	TRBD1	CASSSQGGGLETQYF
TRBV2	NA	CASSGEANYGYTF
TRBV7-3	TRBD2	CSSSLRLAGQETQYF
TRBV25-1	NA	CASSEGLWGQTEAFF
TRBV30	NA	CACLQFKAGNEQYF
TRBV9	TRBD2	CASSQVAGRTDTQYF
TRBV28	TRBD2	CASSLLTGGVETQYF
TRBV4-1	TRBD1	CASSQDRGRGNYGYTF
TRBV27	NA	CASSWGGYTEAFF
TRBV28	TRBD1	CASSSGTGGYEQYF
TRBV11-3	TRBD1	CASSLGQGRNTEAFF
TRBV4-3	TRBD1	CASSQDSPRTGGSQETQYF
TRBV5-6	NA	CASSLEGPGVGTEAFF
TRBV29-1	NA	CSAQEGDTQYF
TRBV19	NA	CASSLPGGLGLKNIQYF
TRBV7-8	TRBD1	CASSLTIVWDRDNSPLHF
TRBV7-7	NA	CASSFGQGGEQFF
TRBV27	TRBD2	CASSLGTSGTDTQYF
TRBV19	TRBD1	CASSIDRVRDNEQFF
TRBV15	NA	CATSSADSNTGELFF
TRBV4-3	NA	CASSQQGRSGYYEQYF
TRBV29-1	TRBD1	CSVRQGANYGYTF
TRBV28	NA	CASSFQGLSTEAFF
TRBV5-6	NA	CASSSKQVLTNTGELFF